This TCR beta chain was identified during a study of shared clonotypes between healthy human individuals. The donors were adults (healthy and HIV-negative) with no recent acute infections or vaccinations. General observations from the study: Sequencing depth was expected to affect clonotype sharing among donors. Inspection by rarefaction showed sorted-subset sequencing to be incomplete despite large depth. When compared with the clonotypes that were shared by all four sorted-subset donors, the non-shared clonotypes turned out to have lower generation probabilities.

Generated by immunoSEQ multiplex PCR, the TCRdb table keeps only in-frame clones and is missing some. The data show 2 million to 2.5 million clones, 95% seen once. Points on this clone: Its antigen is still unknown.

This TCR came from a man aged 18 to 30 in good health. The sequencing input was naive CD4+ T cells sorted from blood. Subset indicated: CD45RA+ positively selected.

DNA of the CDR3: TGTGCCAGCAGCTTCGGGGAAGCAGGGAAGCCTGAAGCTTTCTTT. It yields the protein CASSFGEAGKPEAFF. The genes are TRBV7-9 and TRBJ1-1; a weak D match, TRBD1 (5 bases). Trimming cost V 3 bases and J 6 bases, with 17 bases left between them. The CDR3 runs to 15 residues. Germline lookup yields CDR1 SEHNR and CDR2 FQNEAQ (reference sequence). The whole variable domain, filled in from reference TRBV7-9 and TRBJ1-1, reads DTGVSQNPRHKITKRGQNVTFRCDPISEHNRLYWYRQTLGQGPEFLTYFQNEAQLEKSRLLSDRFSAERPKGSFSTLEIQRTEQGDSAMYLCASSFGEAGKPEAFFGQGTRLTVV.